The 30 T cell receptor delta chains presented below share a single source sample, sequenced in a study of Vδ1+ human thymocytes. Findings and caveats of the study: Thymic TRG and TRD repertoires appeared highly polyclonal, with Gaussian CDR3 length distributions.

Their antigens remain unidentified. The template was reverse-transcribed extracted RNA. Pooled V-gene forward primers with one constant-region reverse primer generated the CDR3 amplicons by multiplex PCR. TCRdb reprocessed the multiplex PCR reads using CATT. Of roughly 56,000 delta-chain clones in the sample, roughly 15% are singletons; the top ten hold 0.3% to 0.45%. Material for sequencing was Vdelta1+ gamma-delta thymocytes from the thymus. Subset meaning: FACS-sorted CD3+ TCRalphabeta- TCRVdelta1+ TCRVdelta2- thymocytes. Source of these receptors: a girl less than two years old who had congenital heart surgery.

The chain employs TRDV1 and TRDJ1; 9 nucleotides agree with TRDD3. J gave up 2 bases and V 4 bases, and 11 bases lay outside the gene matches. The CDR3 spans 17 residues. Germline CDR1 and CDR2: TSWWSYY and QGS. CDR3 in DNA: TGTGCTCTTGGGGTCCCTCCTGGGCTGGGGGATACCGATAAACTCATCTTT. This encodes CALGVPPGLGDTDKLIF.

This clone turned up a few times. The V call is TRDV1, the J call TRDJ1; TRDD3 agrees at 8 bases. Per the germline V gene, CDR1 is TSWWSYY and CDR2 is QGS. The junction had 21 bases not matched to a gene; V was cut back by 4 bases and J by 5 bases. The CDR3 runs 19 residues. CDR3 sequence: CALGAILPHLGDGWDKLIF. CDR3 nucleotide sequence: TGTGCTCTTGGGGCGATACTTCCCCACTTGGGGGATGGATGGGATAAACTCATCTTT.

The gene calls are TRDV1 and TRDJ1; 9 bases line up with TRDD3. The CDR3 loop spans 21 amino acids. In germline, CDR1 is TSWWSYY, CDR2 QGS. V lost 4 bases, J lost 0 bases, and 21 bases stayed unmatched. The CDR3 reads CALGGITLNRGGYQYTDKLIF. Written as DNA, the CDR3 is TGTGCTCTTGGGGGAATAACCCTCAATCGTGGGGGATATCAATACACCGATAAACTCATCTTT.

This clone was observed a handful of times. V usage is TRDV1 and J usage is TRDJ1, with 11 nucleotides matching TRDD3. V lost 3 bases and J lost 3; bases outside the gene matches: 18. In germline, CDR1 is TSWWSYY, CDR2 QGS. The CDR3 length is 20 residues. CDR3 protein: CALGDPSGRLGDKTSDKLIF. DNA of the CDR3: TGTGCTCTTGGGGACCCGTCCGGGAGACTGGGGGATAAAACGTCCGATAAACTCATCTTT.

The chain carries TRDV1 and TRDJ1; D possibly uses TRDD2 or TRDD3 (5 bases each). Trimming took 5 bases from V and 3 from J, leaving 28 bases between them. The length of the CDR3 is 19 residues. The germline V gene encodes CDR1 TSWWSYY and CDR2 QGS. DNA for the CDR3: TGTGCTCTTGGGACTGGAGGCCCTACAGGTGGGATTGGGGCCGATAAACTCATCTTT. Translated: CALGTGGPTGGIGADKLIF.

This clone has only a few counts. V usage is TRDV1 and J usage is TRDJ1; 8 bases fit TRDD3. J gave up 1 base and V 0 bases, and 22 bases lay outside the gene matches. Germline CDR1 reads TSWWSYY; CDR2 reads QGS. The CDR3 is 22 amino acids. This CDR3 is CALGELVISPEGYEGITDKLIF. In DNA, the CDR3 is TGTGCTCTTGGGGAACTAGTCATTTCCCCGGAGGGATACGAGGGTATCACCGATAAACTCATCTTT.

The gene calls are TRDV1 and TRDJ1; tentatively, D is TRDD2 or TRDD3 (6 bases each). From germline, CDR1 is TSWWSYY and CDR2 QGS. V lost 3 bases to trimming and J lost 0 bases, with 32 bases between them. CDR3 length equals 22 residues. CDR3 protein: CALGDLKAPSPPYWVYTDKLIF. CDR3 coding DNA: TGTGCTCTTGGGGACCTAAAAGCACCTTCCCCCCCGTACTGGGTGTACACCGATAAACTCATCTTT.

This clone was counted many times. V gene TRDV2 combines with J gene TRDJ1; maybe TRDD3 (6 bases). With 3 bases removed from V and 2 bases from J, the gap between germline ends came to 15 bases. The CDR3 is 15 residues long. Germline V lookup: CDR1 GEAIGNYY, CDR2 EKD. The DNA for the CDR3 is TGTGCCTGTGACGGAGGGGGAACTTTAACCGATAAACTCATCTTT. Translation gives CACDGGGTLTDKLIF.

This sequence joins TRDV1 and TRDJ1; TRDD3 matches at 10 bases. In germline, CDR1 is TSWWSYY, CDR2 QGS. The CDR3 is made up of 27 amino acids. The CDR3, as DNA: TGTGCAATACTAAAAAGGGGCTCCCCGGGGACTGGGGGCTGTACACTGGGGGATGCGGTAAACACCGATAAACTCATCTTT. Its protein is CAILKRGSPGTGGCTLGDAVNTDKLIF.

This clone has a handful of counts. Germline is not matched at one junction end, which may reflect a read error. The V gene is TRDV1, the J gene TRDJ1; tentatively, D is TRDD3 (6 bases). This CDR3 is built from 21 residues. The germline V gene has CDR1 TSWWSYY and CDR2 QGS. DNA of the CDR3: TGTGCTCTTGGGGACCGTATTAAACTACCCCCGTACTGGGCGTACACCAATAAACTCATCTTT. It translates to CALGDRIKLPPYWAYTNKLIF.

This clone was detected a few times. The rearrangement joins TRDV1 to TRDJ1, with D hard to call. V was cut by 2 bases and J by 7 bases, with 20 bases left in between. This CDR3 has 16 residues. The germline CDR1 and CDR2 sequences are TSWWSYY and QGS. The CDR3 DNA reads as TGTGCTCTTGGGGAATACGTTTTCCCCGGGCGCGGTAAACTCATCTTT. This translates into CALGEYVFPGRGKLIF.

This clone was counted a few times. The chain carries TRDV1 and TRDJ1; no reliable D call. CDR3 length equals 19 residues. Between the trimmed V and J ends, which lost 4 bases and 0 bases, there was a span of 24 bases. In germline, CDR1 is TSWWSYY, CDR2 QGS. The CDR3 reads CALGAHWKNRVLYTDKLIF. The CDR3 nucleotides are TGTGCTCTTGGGGCTCATTGGAAAAACCGCGTACTTTACACCGATAAACTCATCTTT.

This clone was found a few times. The J gene is TRDJ1, the V gene TRDV1; D is perhaps TRDD3 (8 bases). The CDR3 totals 15 residues. Trimming removed 1 base at V and 13 bases at J, with 22 bases between. CDR1 and CDR2 (germline): TSWWSYY, QGS. CDR3 protein: CALGEHSYGDTRPIF. CDR3 coding DNA: TGTGCTCTTGGGGAACATTCCTACGGGGATACCCGACCCATCTTT.

This chain links TRDV1 with TRDJ1; D is undetermined. Between the trimmed V and J ends, which lost 5 bases and 0 bases, there was a span of 22 bases. Looked up from germline, CDR1 is TSWWSYY and CDR2 is QGS. CDR3 length: 18 amino acids. The CDR3 protein is CALGNPLSREANTDKLIF. The CDR3 nucleotides read TGTGCTCTTGGGAACCCTCTTTCCCGCGAGGCAAACACCGATAAACTCATCTTT.

This chain links TRDV1 with TRDJ1; maybe TRDD3 (5 bases). Germline CDR1 TSWWSYY, CDR2 QGS. Trimming removed 6 bases at V and 1 base at J, with 21 bases between. This CDR3 has 17 amino acids. CDR3 DNA: TGTGCTCTTGGCGGCGGCCACTACACTGGATTCACCGATAAACTCATCTTT. Protein: CALGGGHYTGFTDKLIF.

The chain has TRDV1 and TRDJ1; TRDD2 might be the D (9 bases). Trimming removed 6 bases at V and 7 bases at J, with 30 bases between. This CDR3 is 18 amino acids long. CDR1 and CDR2 from the germline V gene are TSWWSYY and QGS. The DNA of the CDR3 is TGTGCTCTTGGAGATAGCCTTCCTACTGGTTGTACTGGGGGTAAACTCATCTTT. It specifies CALGDSLPTGCTGGKLIF.

There are a few counts of this clone. This chain joins TRDV1 and TRDJ1, with TRDD3 identical over 10 bases. V shed 3 bases, J shed 2 bases, and the junction held 24 bases outside the gene matches. The CDR3 length is 22 residues. Germline CDR1 is TSWWSYY and CDR2 is QGS. CDR3 nucleotides: TGTGCTCTTGGGGAGTTCCAACAGCTACCTATCTGGGGGATAAACCAAACCGATAAACTCATCTTT. Translated, it gives CALGEFQQLPIWGINQTDKLIF.

This clone has just a few counts. The chain has TRDV1 and TRDJ1; possibly TRDD3 for D (5 bases). This CDR3 comprises 17 residues. Germline CDR1 is TSWWSYY and CDR2 is QGS. V lost 1 base, J lost 6 bases, and 21 bases lay in between. The CDR3 DNA sequence: TGTGCTCTTGGGGAACCTACAAGGGGGCACGGGGCCCATAAACTCATCTTT. This translates into CALGEPTRGHGAHKLIF.

V gene TRDV1 combines with J gene TRDJ1; no clear D gene. The CDR3 length is 15 residues. The V end was cut by 4 bases, the J end by 3 bases, with 15 bases between. Germline V gene lookup returns CDR1 TSWWSYY and CDR2 QGS. This chain's CDR3 is CALGAPNRVPDKLIF. CDR3 nucleotides: TGTGCTCTTGGGGCCCCAAACCGGGTACCCGATAAACTCATCTTT.

This sequence joins TRDV1 and TRDJ1, with TRDD3 matching over 8 bases. This CDR3 spans 20 amino acids. The V gene end was trimmed by 4 bases and the J gene end by 1 base; junction bases not matched to a gene: 20. The germline V gene has CDR1 TSWWSYY and CDR2 QGS. The CDR3 loop reads CALGGIPRGINKGVTDKLIF. The CDR3 nucleotides read TGTGCTCTTGGGGGTATCCCTCGGGGGATAAATAAAGGAGTCACCGATAAACTCATCTTT.

This clone was counted between two and nine times. The V call is TRDV1, the J call TRDJ1, with TRDD3 matching 7 bases. Trimming cost V 4 bases and J 7 bases; bases outside gene matches: 12. Germline V gene lookup returns CDR1 TSWWSYY and CDR2 QGS. The CDR3 contains 15 residues. The CDR3 protein is CALGVPVLNWGKLIF. The CDR3 DNA reads TGTGCTCTTGGGGTGCCCGTCTTAAACTGGGGTAAACTCATCTTT.

The chain combines TRDV1 with TRDJ1; possibly TRDD3 for D (5 bases). CDR3 length: 17 residues. V was pared by 0 bases and J by 8 bases, with 22 bases between. Germline V gene sequence: CDR1 TSWWSYY, CDR2 QGS. DNA for the CDR3: TGTGCTCTTGGGGAACTAGGATCCGTGGTTCGACTGGCAAAACTCATCTTT. Translated, it gives CALGELGSVVRLAKLIF.

The V and J genes are TRDV1 and TRDJ1; 10 nucleotides align to TRDD3. The germline CDR1 and CDR2 sequences are TSWWSYY and QGS. The trim removed 7 bases at V and 1 base at J, leaving 18 bases unmatched. The CDR3 is 19 amino acids. CDR3 sequence: CALALLRNGGYRITDKLIF. For the CDR3, the DNA is TGTGCTCTTGCCCTCTTACGAAATGGGGGATACAGGATCACCGATAAACTCATCTTT.

This chain joins TRDV1 and TRDJ1; 8 bases are a match to TRDD3. The CDR3 runs 16 residues. V lost 4 bases and J lost 3; bases outside the gene matches: 10. Germline CDR1 and CDR2: TSWWSYY and QGS. CDR3 in amino acids: CALGARILGESDKLIF. For the CDR3, the DNA is TGTGCTCTTGGGGCACGCATCCTGGGGGAATCCGATAAACTCATCTTT.

The table lists this clone with a few counts. This chain links TRDV1 with TRDJ1; unclear D gene. The CDR3 spans 17 residues. CDR1 and CDR2 from the germline V gene are TSWWSYY and QGS. Trimming removed 0 bases at V and 3 bases at J, with 17 bases between. The DNA of the CDR3 is TGTGCTCTTGGGGAACTATGCCGTCTCGGTAACGCCGATAAACTCATCTTT. Encoded protein: CALGELCRLGNADKLIF.

This clone occurred a few times. The chain recombines TRDV1 with TRDJ1, with 8 bases aligning to TRDD3. CDR3 size: 21 residues. CDR1 and CDR2 from the germline V gene are TSWWSYY and QGS. Trimming at V came to 5 bases and at J to 4 bases, leaving 27 bases not matched to a gene. CDR3 amino acids: CALGPVPSKRYWGFQGDKLIF. In DNA, the CDR3 is TGTGCTCTTGGGCCCGTCCCTTCCAAGCGGTACTGGGGGTTCCAGGGCGATAAACTCATCTTT.

This clone was observed a few times. This rearrangement joins TRDV1 to TRDJ1, with 12 bases lining up with TRDD3. This CDR3 is 19 amino acids long. CDR1 TSWWSYY and CDR2 QGS come from the germline V gene. The trim removed 3 bases at V and 3 bases at J, leaving 14 bases unmatched. CDR3 protein: CALGDRLGDTSNAADKLIF. The CDR3 DNA reads TGTGCTCTTGGGGACCGACTGGGGGATACAAGTAACGCAGCCGATAAACTCATCTTT.

In this sample, this clone turned up a few times. This sequence joins TRDV1 and TRDJ1; 10 bases fit TRDD3. Per germline, CDR1 TSWWSYY and CDR2 QGS. The trim removed 5 bases at V and 6 bases at J, leaving 12 bases unmatched. The CDR3 is 16 residues long. CDR3 loop: CALGPRGGIRNYKLIF. CDR3 bases: TGTGCTCTTGGGCCCCGGGGGGGGATACGCAACTATAAACTCATCTTT.

The chain combines TRDV1 with TRDJ1, with 8 bases matching TRDD3. The CDR3 is 17 residues long. Germline V CDR1 and CDR2: TSWWSYY, QGS. V gave up 2 bases and J gave up 6 bases; unmatched junction bases: 14. The CDR3 DNA sequence: TGTGCTCTTGGGGAAATCCCTACTCCTGGGGGAGGATATAAACTCATCTTT. This encodes CALGEIPTPGGGYKLIF.

The sample holds a few counts of this clone. The rearrangement links TRDV1 to TRDJ1, with TRDD3 matching 11 bases. This CDR3 is built from 17 residues. V gave up 6 bases and J gave up 1 base; unmatched junction bases: 10. Germline V CDR1 and CDR2: TSWWSYY, QGS. The CDR3 nucleotides are TGTGCTCTTGGAGTTGGGGGATACGCTTGGTGCACCGATAAACTCATCTTT. The encoded protein is CALGVGGYAWCTDKLIF.